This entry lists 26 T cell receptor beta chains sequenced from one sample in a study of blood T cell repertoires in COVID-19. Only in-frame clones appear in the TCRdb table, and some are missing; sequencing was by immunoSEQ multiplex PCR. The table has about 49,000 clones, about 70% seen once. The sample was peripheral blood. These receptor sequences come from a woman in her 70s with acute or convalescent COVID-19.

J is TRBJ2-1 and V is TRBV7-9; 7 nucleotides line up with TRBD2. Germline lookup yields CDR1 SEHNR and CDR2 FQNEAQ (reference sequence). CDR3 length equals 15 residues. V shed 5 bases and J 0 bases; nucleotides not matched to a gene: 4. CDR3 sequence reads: CASSPRTSSYNEQFF. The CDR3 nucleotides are TGTGCCAGCAGCCCCAGGACTAGCTCCTACAATGAGCAGTTCTTC.

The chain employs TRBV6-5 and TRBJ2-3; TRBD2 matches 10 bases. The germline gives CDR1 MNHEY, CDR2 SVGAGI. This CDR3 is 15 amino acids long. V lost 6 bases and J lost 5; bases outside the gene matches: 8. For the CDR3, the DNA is TGTGCCAGCAGGGGGACTAGCGATGCGGGAGATACGCAGTATTTT. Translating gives CASRGTSDAGDTQYF.

The DNA for the CDR3 is TGCGCCAGCCTCCCCCTTAGCGGGGATGAGCAGTTCTTC. Translation gives CASLPLSGDEQFF. The chain combines TRBV10-2 with TRBJ2-1, with 8 bases that match TRBD2. Germline CDR1 reads WSHSY; CDR2 reads SAAADI. Trimming removed 8 bases from V and 8 bases from J; junction bases left unmatched: 8. The CDR3 contains 13 residues.

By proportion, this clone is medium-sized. CDR3 coding DNA: TGTGCCAGCAGTGAGGAGGGGCTGGGCACTGAAGCTTTCTTT. This translates into CASSEEGLGTEAFF. This chain joins TRBV2 and TRBJ1-1; D possibly corresponds to TRBD1 (5 bases). Germline V gene sequence: CDR1 SNHLY, CDR2 FYNNEI. V was trimmed by 3 bases and J by 4 bases, leaving 12 bases between them. The CDR3 extends over 14 amino acids.

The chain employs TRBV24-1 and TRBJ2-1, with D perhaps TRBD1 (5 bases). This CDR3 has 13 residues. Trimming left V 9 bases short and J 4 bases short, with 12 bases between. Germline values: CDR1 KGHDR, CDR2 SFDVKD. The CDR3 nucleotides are TGTGCCACCCGCCCGTCAGGGTACAATGAGCAGTTCTTC. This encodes CATRPSGYNEQFF.

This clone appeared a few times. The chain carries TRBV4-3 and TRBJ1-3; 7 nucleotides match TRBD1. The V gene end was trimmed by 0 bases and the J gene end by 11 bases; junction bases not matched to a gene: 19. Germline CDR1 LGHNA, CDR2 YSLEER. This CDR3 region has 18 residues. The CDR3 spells CASSQDHSTTGALTAIYF. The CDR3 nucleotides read TGCGCCAGCAGCCAAGATCACTCTACTACAGGGGCTCTTACTGCCATATATTTT.

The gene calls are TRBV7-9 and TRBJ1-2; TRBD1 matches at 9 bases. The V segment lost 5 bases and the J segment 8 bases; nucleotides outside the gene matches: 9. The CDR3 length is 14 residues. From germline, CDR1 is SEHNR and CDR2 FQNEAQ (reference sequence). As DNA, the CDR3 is TGTGCCAGCAGCCAACAGGGGGCGCCGATGGGCTACACCTTC. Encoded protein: CASSQQGAPMGYTF.

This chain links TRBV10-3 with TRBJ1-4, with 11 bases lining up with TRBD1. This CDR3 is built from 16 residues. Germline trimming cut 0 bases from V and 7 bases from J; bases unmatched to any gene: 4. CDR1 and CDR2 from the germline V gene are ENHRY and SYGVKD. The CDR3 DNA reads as TGTGCCATCAGTGAGTCGTCCGGGACAGGGGGTGAAAAACTGTTTTTT. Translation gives CAISESSGTGGEKLFF.

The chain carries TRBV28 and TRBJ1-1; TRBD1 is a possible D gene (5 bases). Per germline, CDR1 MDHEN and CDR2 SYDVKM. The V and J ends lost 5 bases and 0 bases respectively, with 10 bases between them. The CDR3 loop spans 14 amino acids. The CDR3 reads CASSAGGLNTEAFF. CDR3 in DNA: TGTGCCAGCAGTGCCGGGGGTCTGAACACTGAAGCTTTCTTT.

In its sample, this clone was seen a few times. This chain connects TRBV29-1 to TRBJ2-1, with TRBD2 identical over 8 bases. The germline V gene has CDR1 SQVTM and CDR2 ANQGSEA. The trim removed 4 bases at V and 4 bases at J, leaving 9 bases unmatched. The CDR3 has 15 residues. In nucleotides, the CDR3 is TGCAGCGTTGGTTTAGGGACTAGTATGTACAATGAGCAGTTCTTC. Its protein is CSVGLGTSMYNEQFF.

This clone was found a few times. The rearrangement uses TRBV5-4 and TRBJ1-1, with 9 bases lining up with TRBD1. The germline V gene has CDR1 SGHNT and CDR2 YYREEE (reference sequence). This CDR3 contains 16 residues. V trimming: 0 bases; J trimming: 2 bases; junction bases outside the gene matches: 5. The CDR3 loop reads CASSLVGGQGNTEAFF. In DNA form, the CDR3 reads TGTGCCAGCAGCTTGGTCGGGGGACAGGGCAACACTGAAGCTTTCTTT.

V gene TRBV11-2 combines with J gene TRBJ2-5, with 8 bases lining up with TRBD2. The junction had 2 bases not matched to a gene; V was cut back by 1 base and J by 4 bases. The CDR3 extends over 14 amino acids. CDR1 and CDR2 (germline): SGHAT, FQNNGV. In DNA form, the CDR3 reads TGTGCCAGCAGCTTAGCGGGGGGGGGAGAGACCCAGTACTTC. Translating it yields CASSLAGGGETQYF.

This CDR3 reads CASSPWGGVDNEQYF. In DNA, the CDR3 is TGTGCCAGCAGTCCCTGGGGCGGGGTTGATAACGAGCAGTACTTC. The chain links TRBV3-1 (or the pseudogene TRBV3-2) to TRBJ2-7, with a weak D call TRBD2 (6 bases). The V end was cut by 6 bases, the J end by 5 bases, with 20 bases between. This CDR3 is 15 amino acids long. The germline CDR1 and CDR2 sequences are LGHDT and YNNKEL (reference sequence).

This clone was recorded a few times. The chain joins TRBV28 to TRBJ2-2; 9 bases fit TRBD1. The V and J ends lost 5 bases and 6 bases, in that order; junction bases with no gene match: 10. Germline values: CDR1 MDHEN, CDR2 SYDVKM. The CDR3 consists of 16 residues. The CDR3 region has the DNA TGTGCCAGCAGTACGGAAACAGGGGGCGCCTCCGGGGAGCTGTTTTTT. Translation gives CASSTETGGASGELFF.

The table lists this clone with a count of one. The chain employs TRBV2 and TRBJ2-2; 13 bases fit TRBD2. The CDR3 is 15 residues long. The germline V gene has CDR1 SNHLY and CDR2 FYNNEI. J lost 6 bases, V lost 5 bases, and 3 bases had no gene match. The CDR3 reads CASSWTSGSPGELFF. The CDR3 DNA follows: TGTGCCAGCAGTTGGACTAGCGGGAGCCCCGGGGAGCTGTTTTTT.

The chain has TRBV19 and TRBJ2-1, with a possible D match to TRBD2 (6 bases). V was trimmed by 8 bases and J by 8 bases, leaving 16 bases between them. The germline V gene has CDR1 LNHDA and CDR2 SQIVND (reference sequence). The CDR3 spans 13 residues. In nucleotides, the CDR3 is TGTGCCAGTGGATCCACTAGCTTGGATGAGCAGTTCTTC. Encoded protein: CASGSTSLDEQFF.

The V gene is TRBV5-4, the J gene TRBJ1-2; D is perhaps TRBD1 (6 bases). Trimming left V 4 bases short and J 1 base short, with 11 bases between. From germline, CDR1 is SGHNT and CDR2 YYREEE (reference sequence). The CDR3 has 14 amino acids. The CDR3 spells CASSAGQLNYGYTF. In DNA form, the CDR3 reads TGTGCCAGCAGCGCCGGACAGCTTAACTATGGCTACACCTTC.

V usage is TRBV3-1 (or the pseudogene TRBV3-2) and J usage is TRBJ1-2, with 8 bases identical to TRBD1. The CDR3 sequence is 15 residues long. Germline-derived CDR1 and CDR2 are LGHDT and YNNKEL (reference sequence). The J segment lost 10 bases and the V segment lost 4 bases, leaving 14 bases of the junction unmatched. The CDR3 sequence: CASSPSGQGVLDYTF. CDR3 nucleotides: TGTGCCAGCAGCCCTTCAGGACAGGGTGTTTTGGACTACACCTTC.

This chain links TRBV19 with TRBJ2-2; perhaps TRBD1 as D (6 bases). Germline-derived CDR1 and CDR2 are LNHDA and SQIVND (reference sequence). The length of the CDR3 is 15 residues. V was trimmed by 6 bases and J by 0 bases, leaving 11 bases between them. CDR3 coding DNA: TGTGCCAGTAGGGGGACATCCGCGAACACCGGGGAGCTGTTTTTT. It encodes CASRGTSANTGELFF.

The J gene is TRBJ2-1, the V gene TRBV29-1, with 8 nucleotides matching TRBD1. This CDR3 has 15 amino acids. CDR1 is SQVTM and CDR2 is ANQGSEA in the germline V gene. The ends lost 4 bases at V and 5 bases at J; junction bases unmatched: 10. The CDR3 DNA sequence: TGCAGCGTTGCGGTGAGGTACAGGGGGGACAATGAGCAGTTCTTC. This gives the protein CSVAVRYRGDNEQFF.

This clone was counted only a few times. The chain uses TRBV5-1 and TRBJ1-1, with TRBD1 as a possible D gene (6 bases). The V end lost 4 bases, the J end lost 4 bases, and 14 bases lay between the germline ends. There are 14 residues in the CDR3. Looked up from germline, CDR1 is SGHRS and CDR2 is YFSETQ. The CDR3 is CASSRRGGGTEAFF. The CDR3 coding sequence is TGCGCCAGCAGCCGCCGGGGGGGCGGCACTGAAGCTTTCTTT.

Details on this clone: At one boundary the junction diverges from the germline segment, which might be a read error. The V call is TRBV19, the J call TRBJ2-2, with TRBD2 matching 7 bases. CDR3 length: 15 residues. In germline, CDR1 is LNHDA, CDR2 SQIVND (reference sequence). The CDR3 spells CATPRAGERDRGAVF. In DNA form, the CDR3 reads TGTGCCACCCCACGGGCCGGGGAGCGGGACCGGGGAGCTGTTTTT.

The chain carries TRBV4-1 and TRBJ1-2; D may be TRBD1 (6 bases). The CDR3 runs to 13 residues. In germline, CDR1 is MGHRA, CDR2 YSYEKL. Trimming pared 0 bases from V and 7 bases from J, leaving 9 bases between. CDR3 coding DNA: TGCGCCAGCAGCCAAGATAGGGGGAGTGGCTACACCTTC. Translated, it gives CASSQDRGSGYTF.

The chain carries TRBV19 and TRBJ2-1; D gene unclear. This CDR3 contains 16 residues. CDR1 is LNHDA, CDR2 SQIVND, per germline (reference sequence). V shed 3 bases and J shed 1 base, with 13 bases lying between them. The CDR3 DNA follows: TGTGCCAGTAGTATTAGCTCGGAAGTTTCCTACAATGAGCAGTTCTTC. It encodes CASSISSEVSYNEQFF.

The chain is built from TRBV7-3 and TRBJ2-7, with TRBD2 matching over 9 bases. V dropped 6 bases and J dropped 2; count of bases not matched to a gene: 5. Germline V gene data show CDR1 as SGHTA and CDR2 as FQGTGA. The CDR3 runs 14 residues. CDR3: CASSSAGGAYEQYF. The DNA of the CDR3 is TGTGCCAGCAGTTCCGCGGGGGGGGCCTACGAGCAGTACTTC.

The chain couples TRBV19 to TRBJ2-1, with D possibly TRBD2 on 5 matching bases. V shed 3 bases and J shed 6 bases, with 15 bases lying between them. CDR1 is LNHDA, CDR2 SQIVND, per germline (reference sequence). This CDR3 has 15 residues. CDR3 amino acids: CASSMASWAGNEQFF. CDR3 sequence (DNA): TGTGCCAGTAGTATGGCTAGCTGGGCGGGCAATGAGCAGTTCTTC.